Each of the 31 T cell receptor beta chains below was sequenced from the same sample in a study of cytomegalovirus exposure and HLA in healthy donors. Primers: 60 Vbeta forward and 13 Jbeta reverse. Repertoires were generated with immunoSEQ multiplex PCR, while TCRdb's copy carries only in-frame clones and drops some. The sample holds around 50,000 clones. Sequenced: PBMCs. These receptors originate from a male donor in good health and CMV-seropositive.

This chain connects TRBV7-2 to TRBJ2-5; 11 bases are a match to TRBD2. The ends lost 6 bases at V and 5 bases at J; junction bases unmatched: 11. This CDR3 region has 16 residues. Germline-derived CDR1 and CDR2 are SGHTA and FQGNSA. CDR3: CASSRSGGAPGETQYF. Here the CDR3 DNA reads TGTGCCAGCAGTCGTAGCGGGGGGGCCCCGGGGGAGACCCAGTACTTC.

Here the CDR3 DNA reads TGTGCCAGCAGAGGGACAAACCAACAAGAGACCCAGTACTTC. Protein sequence: CASRGTNQQETQYF. The rearrangement uses TRBV27 and TRBJ2-5, with a possible D match to TRBD1 (6 bases). The germline CDR1 and CDR2 sequences are MNHEY and SMNVEV (reference sequence). This CDR3 spans 14 amino acids. Trimming shortened V by 6 bases and J by 2 bases, and 13 bases separated the two germline ends.

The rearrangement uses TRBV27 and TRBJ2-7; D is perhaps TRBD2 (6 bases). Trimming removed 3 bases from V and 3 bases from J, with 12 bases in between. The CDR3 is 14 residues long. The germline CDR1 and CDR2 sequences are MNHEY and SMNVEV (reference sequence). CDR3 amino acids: CASSFSTAGYEQYF. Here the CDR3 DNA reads TGTGCCAGCAGTTTTTCGACAGCGGGCTACGAGCAGTACTTC.

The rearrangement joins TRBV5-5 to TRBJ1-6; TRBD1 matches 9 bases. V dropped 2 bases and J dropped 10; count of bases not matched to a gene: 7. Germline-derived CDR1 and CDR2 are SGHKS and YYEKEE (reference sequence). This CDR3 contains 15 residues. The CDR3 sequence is CASSLSGQGLSPLHF. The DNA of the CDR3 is TGTGCCAGCAGCTTATCGGGACAGGGCCTCTCACCCCTCCACTTT.

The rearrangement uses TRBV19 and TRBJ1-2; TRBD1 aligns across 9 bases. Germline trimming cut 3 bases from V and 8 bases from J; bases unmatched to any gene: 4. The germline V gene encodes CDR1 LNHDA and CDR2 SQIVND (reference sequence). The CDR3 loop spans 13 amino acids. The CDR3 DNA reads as TGTGCCAGTAGTATGGGGACAGGGTACGGCTACACCTTC. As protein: CASSMGTGYGYTF.

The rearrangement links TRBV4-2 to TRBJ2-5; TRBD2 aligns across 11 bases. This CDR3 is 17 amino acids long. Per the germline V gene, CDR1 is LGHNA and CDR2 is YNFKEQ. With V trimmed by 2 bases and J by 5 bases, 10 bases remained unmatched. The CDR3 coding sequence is TGTGCCAGCAGCCAACCACTAGCGGGGGTACTAGGGGAGACCCAGTACTTC. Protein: CASSQPLAGVLGETQYF.

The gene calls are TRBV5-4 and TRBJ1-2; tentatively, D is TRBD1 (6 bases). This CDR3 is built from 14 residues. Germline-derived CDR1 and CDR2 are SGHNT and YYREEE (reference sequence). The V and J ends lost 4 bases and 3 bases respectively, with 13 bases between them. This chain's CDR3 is CASSEGGEDYGYTF. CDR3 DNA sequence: TGTGCCAGCAGCGAGGGGGGGGAGGACTATGGCTACACCTTC.

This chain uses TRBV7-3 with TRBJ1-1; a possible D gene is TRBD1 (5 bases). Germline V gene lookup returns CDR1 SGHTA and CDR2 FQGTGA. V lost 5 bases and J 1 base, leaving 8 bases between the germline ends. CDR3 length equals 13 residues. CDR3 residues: CASSRGRNTEAFF. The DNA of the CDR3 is TGTGCCAGCAGCCGGGGGAGGAACACTGAAGCTTTCTTT.

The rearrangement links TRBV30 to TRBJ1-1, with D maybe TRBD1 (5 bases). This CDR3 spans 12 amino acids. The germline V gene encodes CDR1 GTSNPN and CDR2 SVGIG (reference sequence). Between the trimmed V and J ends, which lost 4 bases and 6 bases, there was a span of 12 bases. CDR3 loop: CAWTIGAPEAFF. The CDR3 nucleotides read TGTGCCTGGACTATTGGGGCTCCTGAAGCTTTCTTT.

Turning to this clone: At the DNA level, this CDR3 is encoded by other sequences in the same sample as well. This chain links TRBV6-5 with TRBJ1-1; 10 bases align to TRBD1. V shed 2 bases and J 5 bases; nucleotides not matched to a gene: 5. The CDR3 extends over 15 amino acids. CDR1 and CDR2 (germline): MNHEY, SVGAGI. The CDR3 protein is CASSYPGQGWTEAFF. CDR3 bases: TGTGCCAGCAGTTACCCGGGACAGGGGTGGACTGAAGCTTTCTTT.

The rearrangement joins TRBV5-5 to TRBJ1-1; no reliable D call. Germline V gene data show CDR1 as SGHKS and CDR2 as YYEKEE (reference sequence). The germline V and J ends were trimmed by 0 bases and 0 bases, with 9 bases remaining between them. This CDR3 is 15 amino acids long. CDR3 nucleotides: TGTGCCAGCAGCTTGGGACTAAGATTGAACACTGAAGCTTTCTTT. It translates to CASSLGLRLNTEAFF. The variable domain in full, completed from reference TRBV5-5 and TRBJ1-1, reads DAGVTQSPTHLIKTRGQQVTLRCSPISGHKSVSWYQQVLGQGPQFIFQYYEKEERGRGNFPDRFSARQFPNYSSELNVNALLLGDSALYLCASSLGLRLNTEAFFGQGTRLTVV.

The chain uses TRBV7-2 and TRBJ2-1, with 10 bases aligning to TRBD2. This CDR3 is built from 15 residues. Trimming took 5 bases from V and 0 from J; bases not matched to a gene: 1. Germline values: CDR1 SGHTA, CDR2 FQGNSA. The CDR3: CASSPSGGSYNEQFF. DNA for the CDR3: TGTGCCAGCAGCCCTAGCGGGGGCTCCTACAATGAGCAGTTCTTC.

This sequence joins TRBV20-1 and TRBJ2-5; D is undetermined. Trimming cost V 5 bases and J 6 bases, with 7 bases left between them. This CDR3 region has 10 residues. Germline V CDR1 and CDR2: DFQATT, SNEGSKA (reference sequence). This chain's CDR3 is CSAWRQTQYF. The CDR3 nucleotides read TGCAGTGCTTGGAGACAGACCCAGTACTTC.

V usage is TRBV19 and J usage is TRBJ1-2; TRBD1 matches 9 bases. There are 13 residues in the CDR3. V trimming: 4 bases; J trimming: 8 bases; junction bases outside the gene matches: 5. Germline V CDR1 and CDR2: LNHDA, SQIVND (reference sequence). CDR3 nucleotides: TGTGCCAGTAGTAACAGGGGGCCAGAAGGCTACACCTTC. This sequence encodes CASSNRGPEGYTF. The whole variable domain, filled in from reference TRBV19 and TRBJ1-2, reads DGGITQSPKYLFRKEGQNVTLSCEQNLNHDAMYWYRQDPGQGLRLIYYSQIVNDFQKGDIAEGYSVSREKKESFPLTVTSAQKNPTAFYLCASSNRGPEGYTFGSGTRLTVV.

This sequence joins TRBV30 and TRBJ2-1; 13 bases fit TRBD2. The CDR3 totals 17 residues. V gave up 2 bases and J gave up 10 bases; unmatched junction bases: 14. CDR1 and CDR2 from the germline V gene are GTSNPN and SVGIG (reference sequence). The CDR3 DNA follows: TGTGCCTGGAGTCGCGACCCGGGACTAGCGGGGTTGTGGGAGCAGTTCTTC. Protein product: CAWSRDPGLAGLWEQFF.

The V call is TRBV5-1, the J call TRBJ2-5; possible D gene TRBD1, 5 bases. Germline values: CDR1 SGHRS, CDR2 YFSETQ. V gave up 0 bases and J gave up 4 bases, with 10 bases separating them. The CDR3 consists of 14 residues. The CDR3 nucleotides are TGCGCCAGCAGCTTGGGGGGCTTCCCAGAGACCCAGTACTTC. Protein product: CASSLGGFPETQYF.

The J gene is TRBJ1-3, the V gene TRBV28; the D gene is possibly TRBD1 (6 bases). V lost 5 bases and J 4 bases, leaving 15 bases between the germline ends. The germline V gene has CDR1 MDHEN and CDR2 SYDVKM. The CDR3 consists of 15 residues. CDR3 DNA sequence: TGTGCCAGCAGTCTAGGGACACCGGGCGGAAACACCATATATTTT. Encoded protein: CASSLGTPGGNTIYF.

Here the CDR3 reads CASSLGQASTDTQYF. In DNA, the CDR3 is TGCGCCAGCAGCCTGGGACAGGCTAGCACAGATACGCAGTATTTT. The chain is built from TRBV5-1 and TRBJ2-3; the match to TRBD1 covers 8 bases. Germline loops: CDR1 SGHRS, CDR2 YFSETQ. V shed 4 bases, J shed 0 bases, and the junction held 4 bases outside the gene matches. There are 15 residues in the CDR3.

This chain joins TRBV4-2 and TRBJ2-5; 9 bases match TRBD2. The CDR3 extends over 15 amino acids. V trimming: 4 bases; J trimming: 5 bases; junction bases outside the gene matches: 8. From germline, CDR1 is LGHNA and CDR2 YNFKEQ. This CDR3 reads CASSLSLTSGETQYF. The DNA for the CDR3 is TGTGCCAGCAGCCTCTCCCTTACTAGCGGGGAGACCCAGTACTTC.

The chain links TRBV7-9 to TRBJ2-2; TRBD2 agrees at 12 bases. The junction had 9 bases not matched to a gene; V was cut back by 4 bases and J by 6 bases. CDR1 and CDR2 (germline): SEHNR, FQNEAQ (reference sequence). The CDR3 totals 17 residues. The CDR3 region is CASSSLRTSGVSGELFF. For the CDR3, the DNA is TGTGCCAGCAGCTCCCTCAGGACTAGCGGGGTGTCCGGGGAGCTGTTTTTT.

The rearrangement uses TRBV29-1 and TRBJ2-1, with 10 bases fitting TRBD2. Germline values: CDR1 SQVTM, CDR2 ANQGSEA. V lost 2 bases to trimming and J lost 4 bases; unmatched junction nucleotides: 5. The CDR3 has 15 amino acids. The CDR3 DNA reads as TGCAGCGTTGAAACAACTAGCGGGGTTTACAATGAGCAGTTCTTC. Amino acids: CSVETTSGVYNEQFF.

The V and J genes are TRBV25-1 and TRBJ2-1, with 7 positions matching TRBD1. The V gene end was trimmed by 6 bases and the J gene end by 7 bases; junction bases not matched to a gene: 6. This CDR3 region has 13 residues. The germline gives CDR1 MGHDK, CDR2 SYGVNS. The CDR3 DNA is TGTGCCAGCAGACCCACAGGGGCGAATGAGCAGTTCTTC. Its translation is CASRPTGANEQFF.

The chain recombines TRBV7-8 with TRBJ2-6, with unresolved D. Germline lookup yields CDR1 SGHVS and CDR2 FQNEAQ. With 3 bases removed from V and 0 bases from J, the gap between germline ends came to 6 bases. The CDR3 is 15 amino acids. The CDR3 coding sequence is TGTGCCAGCAGCTTTGGCCCCTCTGGGGCCAACGTCCTGACTTTC. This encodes CASSFGPSGANVLTF.

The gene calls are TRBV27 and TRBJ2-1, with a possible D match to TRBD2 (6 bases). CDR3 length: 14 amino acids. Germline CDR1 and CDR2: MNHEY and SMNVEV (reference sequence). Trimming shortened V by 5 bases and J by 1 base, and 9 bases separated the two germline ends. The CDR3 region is CASSVGGSYNEQFF. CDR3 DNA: TGTGCCAGCAGTGTCGGGGGTTCCTACAATGAGCAGTTCTTC.

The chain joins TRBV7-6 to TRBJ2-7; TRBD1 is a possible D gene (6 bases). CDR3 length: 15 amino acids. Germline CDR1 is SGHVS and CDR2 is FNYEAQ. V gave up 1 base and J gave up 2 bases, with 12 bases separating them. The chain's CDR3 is CASSLEGGPTYEQYF. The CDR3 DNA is TGTGCCAGCAGCTTAGAAGGGGGACCAACCTACGAGCAGTACTTC.

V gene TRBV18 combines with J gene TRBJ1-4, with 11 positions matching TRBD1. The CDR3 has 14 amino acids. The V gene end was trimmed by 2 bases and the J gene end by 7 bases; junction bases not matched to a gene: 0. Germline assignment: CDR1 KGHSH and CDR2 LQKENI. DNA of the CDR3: TGTGCCAGCTCACCAGGGACAGGGGGTGAAAAACTGTTTTTT. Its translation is CASSPGTGGEKLFF.

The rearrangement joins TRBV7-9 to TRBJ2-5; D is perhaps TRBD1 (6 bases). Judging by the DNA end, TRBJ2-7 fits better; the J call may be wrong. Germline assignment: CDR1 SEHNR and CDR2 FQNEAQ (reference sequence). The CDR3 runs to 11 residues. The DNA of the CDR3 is TGTGCCCTAGGGGGATCCTACGAGCAGTACTTC. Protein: CALGGSYEQYF.

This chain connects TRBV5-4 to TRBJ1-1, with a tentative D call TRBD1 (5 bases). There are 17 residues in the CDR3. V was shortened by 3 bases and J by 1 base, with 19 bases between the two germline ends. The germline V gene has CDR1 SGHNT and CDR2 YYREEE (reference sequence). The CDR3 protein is CASSSGGRGSWNTEAFF. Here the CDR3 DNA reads TGTGCCAGCAGCTCGGGGGGGAGGGGCAGCTGGAACACTGAAGCTTTCTTT.

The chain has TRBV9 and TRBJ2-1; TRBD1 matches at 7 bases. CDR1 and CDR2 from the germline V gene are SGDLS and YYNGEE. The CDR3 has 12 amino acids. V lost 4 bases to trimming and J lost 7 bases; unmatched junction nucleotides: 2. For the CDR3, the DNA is TGTGCCAGCAGCTCACAGGGGAATGAGCAGTTCTTC. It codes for CASSSQGNEQFF.

CDR3 DNA sequence: TGCGCCAGCAGCCGGGGACAGGGGGCTAACTACGAGCAGTACTTC. Protein product: CASSRGQGANYEQYF. The chain recombines TRBV4-3 with TRBJ2-7; TRBD1 matches 12 bases. V shed 4 bases and J 3 bases; nucleotides not matched to a gene: 4. The CDR3 is made up of 15 amino acids. CDR1 is LGHNA, CDR2 YSLEER, per germline.

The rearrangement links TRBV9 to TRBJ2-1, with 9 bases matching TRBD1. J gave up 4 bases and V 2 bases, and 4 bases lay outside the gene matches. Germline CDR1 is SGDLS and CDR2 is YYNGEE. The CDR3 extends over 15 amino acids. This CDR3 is CASSVSGQGYNEQFF. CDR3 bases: TGTGCCAGCAGCGTCTCGGGACAGGGTTACAATGAGCAGTTCTTC.